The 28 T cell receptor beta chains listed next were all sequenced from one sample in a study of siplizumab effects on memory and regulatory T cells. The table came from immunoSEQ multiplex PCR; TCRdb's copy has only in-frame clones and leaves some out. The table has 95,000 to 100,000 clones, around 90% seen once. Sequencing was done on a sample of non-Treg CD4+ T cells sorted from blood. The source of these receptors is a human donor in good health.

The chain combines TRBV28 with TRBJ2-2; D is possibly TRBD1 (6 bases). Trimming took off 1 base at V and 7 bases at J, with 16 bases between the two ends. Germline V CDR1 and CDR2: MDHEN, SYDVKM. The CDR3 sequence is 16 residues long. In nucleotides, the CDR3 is TGTGCCAGCAGTTTATACGACAGGCGTGGAGGCGGGGAGCTGTTTTTT. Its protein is CASSLYDRRGGGELFF.

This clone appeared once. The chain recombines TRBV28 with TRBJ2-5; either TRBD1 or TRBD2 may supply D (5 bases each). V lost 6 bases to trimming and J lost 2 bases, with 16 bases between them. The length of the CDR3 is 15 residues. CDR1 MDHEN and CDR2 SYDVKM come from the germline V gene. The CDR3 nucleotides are TGTGCCAGCAGCCTAGGGACCGCCTATCAAGAGACCCAGTACTTC. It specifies CASSLGTAYQETQYF.

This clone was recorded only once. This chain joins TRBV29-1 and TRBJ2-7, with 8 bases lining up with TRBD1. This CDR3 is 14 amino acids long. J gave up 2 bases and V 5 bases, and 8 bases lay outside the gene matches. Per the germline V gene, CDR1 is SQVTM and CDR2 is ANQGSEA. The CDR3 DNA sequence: TGCAGCGTTCCCCGGACAGGGAACCCCTACGAGCAGTACTTC. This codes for CSVPRTGNPYEQYF.

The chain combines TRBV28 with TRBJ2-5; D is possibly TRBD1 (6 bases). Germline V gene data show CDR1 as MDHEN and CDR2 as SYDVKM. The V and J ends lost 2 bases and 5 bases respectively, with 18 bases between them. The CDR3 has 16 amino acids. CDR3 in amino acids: CASSLGGWGGGETQYF. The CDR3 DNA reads TGTGCCAGCAGTTTAGGGGGCTGGGGCGGCGGGGAGACCCAGTACTTC.

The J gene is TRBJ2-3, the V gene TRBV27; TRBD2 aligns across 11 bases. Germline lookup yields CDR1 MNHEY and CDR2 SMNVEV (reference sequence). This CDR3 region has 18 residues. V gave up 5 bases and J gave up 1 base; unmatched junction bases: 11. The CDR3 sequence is CASSEALLAGGGTDTQYF. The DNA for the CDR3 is TGTGCCAGCAGTGAAGCCTTATTAGCGGGAGGGGGCACAGATACGCAGTATTTT.

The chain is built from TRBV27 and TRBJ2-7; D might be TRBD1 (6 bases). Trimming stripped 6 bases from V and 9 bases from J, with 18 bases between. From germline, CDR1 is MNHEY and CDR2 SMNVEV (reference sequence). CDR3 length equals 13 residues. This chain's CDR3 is CASSPKQGNVQYF. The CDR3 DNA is TGTGCCAGCAGCCCTAAACAGGGAAACGTGCAGTACTTC.

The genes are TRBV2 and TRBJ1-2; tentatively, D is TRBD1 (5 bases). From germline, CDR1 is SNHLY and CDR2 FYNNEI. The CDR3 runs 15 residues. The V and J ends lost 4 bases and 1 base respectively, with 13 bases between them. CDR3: CASSAQGGGNYGYTF. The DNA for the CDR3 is TGTGCCAGCAGTGCCCAGGGCGGGGGTAACTATGGCTACACCTTC.

The CDR3 DNA sequence: TGTGCCAGCAGCGATGACAGGGCTGGAACCTACAATGAGCAGTTCTTC. Its protein product is CASSDDRAGTYNEQFF. The rearrangement links TRBV7-3 to TRBJ2-1; 7 bases are a match to TRBD1. V was clipped by 5 bases and J by 2 bases; unmatched bases: 9. CDR1 is SGHTA, CDR2 FQGTGA, per germline. This CDR3 spans 16 amino acids.

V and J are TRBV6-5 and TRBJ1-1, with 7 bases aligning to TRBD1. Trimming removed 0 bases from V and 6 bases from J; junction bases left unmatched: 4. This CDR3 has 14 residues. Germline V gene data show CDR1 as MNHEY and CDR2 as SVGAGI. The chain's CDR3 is CASSYSPRGAEAFF. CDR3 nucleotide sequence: TGTGCCAGCAGTTACTCTCCCAGGGGGGCTGAAGCTTTCTTT.

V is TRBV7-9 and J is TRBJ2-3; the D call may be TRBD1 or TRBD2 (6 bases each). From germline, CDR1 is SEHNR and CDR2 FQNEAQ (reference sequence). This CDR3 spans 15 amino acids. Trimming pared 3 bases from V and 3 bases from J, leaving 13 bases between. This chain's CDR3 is CASSLARGGTDTQYF. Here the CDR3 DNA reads TGTGCCAGCAGCTTGGCCAGGGGAGGAACAGATACGCAGTATTTT.

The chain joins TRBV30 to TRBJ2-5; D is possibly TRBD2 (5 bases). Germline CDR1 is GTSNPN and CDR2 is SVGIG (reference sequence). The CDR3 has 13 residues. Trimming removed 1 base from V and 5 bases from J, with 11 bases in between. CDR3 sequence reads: CAWSGGVKETQYF. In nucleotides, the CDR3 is TGTGCCTGGAGTGGGGGAGTAAAGGAGACCCAGTACTTC.

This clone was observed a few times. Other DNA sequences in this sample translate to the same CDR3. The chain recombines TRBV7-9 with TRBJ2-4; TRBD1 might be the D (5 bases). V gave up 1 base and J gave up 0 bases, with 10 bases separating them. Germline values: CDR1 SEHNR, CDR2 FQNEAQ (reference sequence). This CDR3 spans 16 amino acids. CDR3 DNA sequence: TGTGCCAGCAGCTTAGGGGCAGGGCTAGCCAAAAACATTCAGTACTTC. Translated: CASSLGAGLAKNIQYF.

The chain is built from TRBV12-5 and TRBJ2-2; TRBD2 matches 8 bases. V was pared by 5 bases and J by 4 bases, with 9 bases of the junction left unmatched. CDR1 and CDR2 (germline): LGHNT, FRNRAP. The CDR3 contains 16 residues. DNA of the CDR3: TGTGCTAGTGGTCCGTCAGCGGGAGCGGGCACCGGGGAGCTGTTTTTT. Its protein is CASGPSAGAGTGELFF.

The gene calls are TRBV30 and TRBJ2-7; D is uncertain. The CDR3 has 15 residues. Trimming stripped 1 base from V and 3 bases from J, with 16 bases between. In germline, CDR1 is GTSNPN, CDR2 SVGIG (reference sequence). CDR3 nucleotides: TGTGCCTGGAGTGGAAAAGAATGGCCAAGCTACGAGCAGTACTTC. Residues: CAWSGKEWPSYEQYF. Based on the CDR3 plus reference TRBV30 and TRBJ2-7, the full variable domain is SQTIHQWPATLVQPVGSPLSLECTVEGTSNPNLYWYRQAAGRGLQLLFYSVGIGQISSEVPQNLSASRPQDRQFILSSKKLLLSDSGFYLCAWSGKEWPSYEQYFGPGTRLTVT.

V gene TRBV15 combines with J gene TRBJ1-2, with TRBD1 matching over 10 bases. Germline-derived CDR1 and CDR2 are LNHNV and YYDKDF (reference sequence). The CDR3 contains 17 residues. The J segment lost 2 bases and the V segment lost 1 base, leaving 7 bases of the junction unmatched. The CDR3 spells CATSRAGDRGLNYGYTF. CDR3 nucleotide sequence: TGTGCCACCAGCAGAGCGGGGGACAGGGGATTGAACTATGGCTACACCTTC.

The CDR3 is CASSRGEGRGNTEAFF. The CDR3 DNA sequence: TGTGCCAGCAGTCGGGGCGAGGGCAGGGGGAACACTGAAGCTTTCTTT. The rearrangement uses TRBV27 and TRBJ1-1; tentative D call: TRBD1 (6 bases). Germline values: CDR1 MNHEY, CDR2 SMNVEV (reference sequence). The V and J ends lost 5 bases and 1 base respectively, with 17 bases between them. CDR3 length: 16 residues.

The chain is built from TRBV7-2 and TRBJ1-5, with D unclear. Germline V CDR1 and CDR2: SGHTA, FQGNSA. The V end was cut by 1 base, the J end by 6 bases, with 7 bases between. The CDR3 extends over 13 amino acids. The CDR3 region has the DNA TGTGCCAGCAGCTTAGAACTCCTTCAGCCCCAGCATTTT. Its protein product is CASSLELLQPQHF.

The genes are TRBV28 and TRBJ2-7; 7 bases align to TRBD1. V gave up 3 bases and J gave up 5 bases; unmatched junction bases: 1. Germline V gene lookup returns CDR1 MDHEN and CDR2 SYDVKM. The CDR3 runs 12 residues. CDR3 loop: CASSLTGNEQYF. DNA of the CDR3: TGTGCCAGCAGTTTGACAGGGAACGAGCAGTACTTC.

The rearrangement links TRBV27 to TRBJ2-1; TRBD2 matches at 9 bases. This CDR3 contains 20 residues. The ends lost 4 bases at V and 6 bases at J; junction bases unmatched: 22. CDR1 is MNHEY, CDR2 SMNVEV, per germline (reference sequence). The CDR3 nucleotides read TGTGCCAGCAGTTCCCTTGGGACAGATTTACTAGCGGGTCGGAGCAATGAGCAGTTCTTC. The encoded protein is CASSSLGTDLLAGRSNEQFF.

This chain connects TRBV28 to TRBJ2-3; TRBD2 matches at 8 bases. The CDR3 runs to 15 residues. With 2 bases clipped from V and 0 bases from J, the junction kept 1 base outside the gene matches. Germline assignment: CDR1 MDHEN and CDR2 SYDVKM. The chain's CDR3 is CASSLPSGSTDTQYF. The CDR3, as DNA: TGTGCCAGCAGTTTACCTAGCGGGAGCACAGATACGCAGTATTTT.

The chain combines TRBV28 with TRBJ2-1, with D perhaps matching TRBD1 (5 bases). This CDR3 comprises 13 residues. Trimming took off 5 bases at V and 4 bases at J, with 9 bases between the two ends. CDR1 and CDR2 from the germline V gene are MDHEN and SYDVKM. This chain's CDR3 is CASSSRQYNEQFF. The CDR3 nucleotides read TGTGCCAGCAGTAGCCGACAGTACAATGAGCAGTTCTTC.

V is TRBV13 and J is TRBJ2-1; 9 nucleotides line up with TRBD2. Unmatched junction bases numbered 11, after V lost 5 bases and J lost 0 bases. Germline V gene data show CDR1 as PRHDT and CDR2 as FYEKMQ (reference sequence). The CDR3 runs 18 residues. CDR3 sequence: CASSPVLTSGPSYNEQFF. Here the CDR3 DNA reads TGTGCCAGCAGCCCCGTACTGACTAGCGGACCCTCCTACAATGAGCAGTTCTTC.

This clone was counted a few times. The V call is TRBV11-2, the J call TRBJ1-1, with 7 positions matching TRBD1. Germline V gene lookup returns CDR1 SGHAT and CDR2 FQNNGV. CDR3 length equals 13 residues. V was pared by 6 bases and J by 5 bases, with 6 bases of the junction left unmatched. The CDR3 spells CASRPGGSTEAFF. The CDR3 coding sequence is TGTGCCAGCAGACCAGGGGGGAGTACTGAAGCTTTCTTT.

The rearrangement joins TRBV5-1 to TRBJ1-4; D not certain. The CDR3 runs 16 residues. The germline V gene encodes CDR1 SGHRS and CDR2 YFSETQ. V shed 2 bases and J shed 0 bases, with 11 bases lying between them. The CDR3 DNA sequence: TGCGCCAGCAGCTTTCAGCATTCTGCAACTAATGAAAAACTGTTTTTT. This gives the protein CASSFQHSATNEKLFF.

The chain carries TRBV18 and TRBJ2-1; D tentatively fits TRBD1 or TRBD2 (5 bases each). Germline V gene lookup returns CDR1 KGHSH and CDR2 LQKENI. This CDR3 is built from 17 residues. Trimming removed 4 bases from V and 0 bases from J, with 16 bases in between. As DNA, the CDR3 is TGTGCCAGCTCACTTCCCACCGGGACCAGCTCCTACAATGAGCAGTTCTTC. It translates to CASSLPTGTSSYNEQFF.

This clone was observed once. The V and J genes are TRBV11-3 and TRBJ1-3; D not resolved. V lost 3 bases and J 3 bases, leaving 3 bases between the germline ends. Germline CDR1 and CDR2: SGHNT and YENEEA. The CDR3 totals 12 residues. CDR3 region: CASSLGGNTIYF. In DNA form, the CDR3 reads TGTGCCAGCAGCTTGGGTGGAAACACCATATATTTT.

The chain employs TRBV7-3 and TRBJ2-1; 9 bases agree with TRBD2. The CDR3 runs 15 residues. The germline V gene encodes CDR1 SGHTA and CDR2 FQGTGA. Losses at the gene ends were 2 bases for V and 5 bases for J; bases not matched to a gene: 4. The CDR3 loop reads CASSLEAGGHNEQFF. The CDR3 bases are TGTGCCAGCAGCTTAGAAGCGGGAGGACACAATGAGCAGTTCTTC.

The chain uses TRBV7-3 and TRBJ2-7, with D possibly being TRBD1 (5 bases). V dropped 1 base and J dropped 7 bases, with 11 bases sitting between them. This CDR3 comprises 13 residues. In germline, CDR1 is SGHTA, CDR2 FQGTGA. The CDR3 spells CASSLMQGREQYF. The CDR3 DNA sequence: TGTGCCAGCAGCTTAATGCAGGGTCGGGAGCAGTACTTC.